This passage covers 13 T cell receptor beta chains from one sample sequenced in a study of CD8 T cells in Susac syndrome. An amount of RNA that ranged from 0.5 to 1 ug was reverse transcribed with random hexamers. TCRdb ran MiXCR on the immunoSEQ multiplex PCR reads and lists one entry per CDR3 protein. The sample includes 250,000 to 300,000 distinct CDR3 sequences, around 89% of them seen just once. Sequencing was carried out using CD8+ T cells from PBMCs. The receptor source for this set is a human donor with multiple sclerosis.

The CDR3 region is CASSQEDPSSGANVLTF. The CDR3 DNA follows: TGTGCCAGCAGCCAAGAAGACCCCTCCTCTGGGGCCAACGTCCTGACTTTC. The rearrangement uses TRBV14 and TRBJ2-6, with unresolved D. The CDR3 length is 17 residues. With 0 bases removed from V and 0 bases from J, the gap between germline ends came to 9 bases. The germline V gene has CDR1 SGHDN and CDR2 FVKESK.

In its sample, this clonotype was seen a few times. The J gene is TRBJ2-2, the V gene TRBV4-2; D remains unclear. The V and J ends lost 4 bases and 4 bases respectively, with 16 bases between them. Germline V gives CDR1 LGHNA, CDR2 YNFKEQ. CDR3 length equals 16 residues. The CDR3 DNA follows: TGTGCCAGCAGCCCCATGGTGGAGTTGAGCACCGGGGAGCTGTTTTTT. Translation gives CASSPMVELSTGELFF.

This clonotype was seen only once. This chain uses TRBV27 with TRBJ2-1; 8 bases agree with TRBD2. The CDR3 length is 16 residues. Per the germline V gene, CDR1 is MNHEY and CDR2 is SMNVEV (reference sequence). With V trimmed by 2 bases and J by 8 bases, 11 bases remained unmatched. The CDR3 is CASSLTAGTSFYEQFF. As DNA, the CDR3 is TGTGCCAGCAGTTTAACTGCCGGGACTAGTTTCTATGAGCAGTTCTTC.

The chain couples TRBV3-1 to TRBJ2-1, with D possibly matching TRBD2 (6 bases). The CDR3 has 15 amino acids. V was clipped by 4 bases and J by 1 base, with 11 bases between them. Germline-derived CDR1 and CDR2 are LGHDT and YNNKEL (reference sequence). As DNA, the CDR3 is TGTGCCAGCAGCCTACTAGCTGCTTCCTACAATGAGCAGTTCTTC. Protein product: CASSLLAASYNEQFF.

The chain combines TRBV27 with TRBJ2-7, with D possibly matching TRBD2 (6 bases). The CDR3 length is 12 residues. V dropped 6 bases and J dropped 6 bases, with 12 bases sitting between them. CDR1 and CDR2 (germline): MNHEY, SMNVEV (reference sequence). The DNA for the CDR3 is TGTGCCAGCAGCCTTAGGGGAGGCGAGCAGTACTTC. It translates to CASSLRGGEQYF.

The chain has TRBV30 and TRBJ2-3; D may match TRBD1 or TRBD2 (5 bases each). The V end lost 1 base, the J end lost 1 base, and 9 bases lay between the germline ends. The CDR3 has 14 residues. CDR1 and CDR2 from the germline V gene are GTSNPN and SVGIG (reference sequence). This CDR3 reads CAWSGGSGTDTQYF. The CDR3 DNA sequence: TGTGCCTGGAGTGGGGGGTCAGGCACAGATACGCAGTATTTT. Complete variable domain (other parts from reference TRBV30 and TRBJ2-3): SQTIHQWPATLVQPVGSPLSLECTVEGTSNPNLYWYRQAAGRGLQLLFYSVGIGQISSEVPQNLSASRPQDRQFILSSKKLLLSDSGFYLCAWSGGSGTDTQYFGPGTRLTVL.

V is TRBV24-1 and J is TRBJ2-1; TRBD2 agrees at 11 bases. CDR1 is KGHDR, CDR2 SFDVKD, per germline. With V trimmed by 4 bases and J by 4 bases, 14 bases remained unmatched. CDR3 length equals 19 residues. The CDR3 nucleotides read TGTGCCACCAGTGACCCGGGACTAGCGGAAGGACAATTTTACAATGAGCAGTTCTTC. This gives the protein CATSDPGLAEGQFYNEQFF.

The rearrangement joins TRBV27 to TRBJ2-3; D perhaps matches TRBD1 (5 bases). The CDR3 has 14 residues. CDR1 and CDR2 from the germline V gene are MNHEY and SMNVEV (reference sequence). Trimming removed 4 bases at V and 2 bases at J, with 10 bases between. CDR3 bases: TGTGCCAGCAGTTATTCAGGGTTCACAGATACGCAGTATTTT. Residues: CASSYSGFTDTQYF.

The chain links TRBV15 to TRBJ1-6, with TRBD1 matching over 10 bases. The junction had 6 bases not matched to a gene; V was cut back by 5 bases and J by 5 bases. This CDR3 is built from 16 residues. Germline lookup yields CDR1 LNHNV and CDR2 YYDKDF (reference sequence). The CDR3 DNA follows: TGTGCCACCAGCGGAACCGGGACAGGGGATAATTCACCCCTCCACTTT. Translated: CATSGTGTGDNSPLHF.

The chain is built from TRBV20-1 and TRBJ1-4; no clear D gene. V was clipped by 3 bases and J by 0 bases, with 11 bases between them. This CDR3 contains 15 residues. From germline, CDR1 is DFQATT and CDR2 SNEGSKA (reference sequence). CDR3 sequence (DNA): TGCAGTGCTAGGGACTTTGCAGCAACTAATGAAAAACTGTTTTTT. Translating gives CSARDFAATNEKLFF.

V is TRBV25-1 and J is TRBJ1-1, with D uncertain. The CDR3 spans 12 residues. V was shortened by 0 bases and J by 11 bases, with 10 bases between the two germline ends. The germline V gene encodes CDR1 MGHDK and CDR2 SYGVNS. The CDR3 sequence: CASSEYNGEAFF. DNA of the CDR3: TGTGCCAGCAGTGAATACAACGGGGAGGCTTTCTTT.

The chain carries TRBV7-9 and TRBJ2-1; maybe TRBD1 (8 bases). The CDR3 has 16 amino acids. Germline V lookup: CDR1 SEHNR, CDR2 FQNEAQ (reference sequence). V lost 5 bases to trimming and J lost 8 bases, with 22 bases between them. The CDR3 spells CASSQRGPGQGDEQFF. CDR3 coding DNA: TGTGCCAGCAGCCAGCGGGGACCAGGACAGGGCGATGAGCAGTTCTTC.

This chain uses TRBV27 with TRBJ2-3; D is uncertain. The germline CDR1 and CDR2 sequences are MNHEY and SMNVEV (reference sequence). V gave up 5 bases and J gave up 0 bases, with 12 bases separating them. CDR3 length equals 15 residues. The CDR3 DNA reads TGTGCCAGCAGTACGTTCCTGCCCAGCACAGATACGCAGTATTTT. It translates to CASSTFLPSTDTQYF.